The 20 T cell receptor delta chains reported below all come from one sample, sequenced in a study of γδ T cells in repeated Plasmodium falciparum infection. TCRdb re-called the multiplex PCR reads using CATT. The sample carries tens of thousands of delta-chain clones, 1.6% recorded once. Flow sorting of PBMC yielded separate Vgamma9/Vdelta2+ and Vdelta2-negative gammadelta T cell populations for bulk repertoire analysis. Material: gamma-delta T cells from blood. These receptor sequences come from a pool of human donors (malaria-infected and uninfected, not separated).

This clone came up a few times. A far bigger clonotype differs at one base, so this is likely a read error. The sample carries other DNA sequences with the same CDR3. V gene assignment gives TRDV1, but the J gene was left uncalled; the D call TRDD3 from the table was never checked on the DNA. The CDR3 loop spans 22 amino acids. From germline, CDR1 is TSWWSYY and CDR2 QGS. In DNA, the CDR3 is TGTGCTCTTGGGGAAACCGGCTTCCCACCGACTAGGGGGATTTCGTACACCGATAAGCTCATCTTT. Amino acid sequence: CALGETGFPPTRGISYTDKLIF.

This clone was seen a handful of times. This DNA's translation differs at residue 9 from TCRdb's protein, which comes from a much larger clone; a read error is likely, and the protein shown is translated from the DNA. The rearrangement joins TRAV38-2/DV8 to TRDJ1, with D perhaps TRDD3 (5 bases). V shed 6 bases and J shed 8 bases, with 17 bases lying between them. This CDR3 has 13 amino acids. Per the germline V gene, CDR1 is TSESDYY and CDR2 is QEAYKQQN. CDR3 region: CAYTGSDNEKLIF. Written as DNA, the CDR3 is TGTGCTTATACTGGTTCGGATAACGAGAAACTCATCTTT.

In this sample, this clone turned up a few times. A read error likely explains why the TCRdb protein, taken from a much larger clone, differs from this DNA's translation at residue 10; the protein shown is translated from the DNA. The V call is TRDV2, the J call TRDJ1, with 8 bases matching TRDD3. The CDR3 totals 15 residues. J was trimmed by 3 bases and V by 3 bases; bases with no gene match: 8. CDR1 and CDR2 (germline): GEAIGNYY, EKD. The CDR3, as DNA: TGTGCCTGTGACTCCTGGGGGAAGGTTGCCGATAAACTCATCTTT. This encodes CACDSWGKVADKLIF.

A word on this clone: With a much larger clone just one base away, this may be a read error. The V gene is TRDV1; the J gene was not called; the D call TRDD3 from the table was never checked on the DNA. CDR1 and CDR2 (germline): TSWWSYY, QGS. This CDR3 comprises 20 residues. DNA of the CDR3: TGTGCTCTTGGGGAACTGCAGGTTTTACCGGGGCAGACGTACACCGATAAACCCATCTTT. Its protein product is CALGELQVLPGQTYTDKPIF.

This clone was picked up a small number of times. TCRdb's protein for this DNA is that of a much larger clone and differs from the translation at residue 10, likely a read error; the protein shown is the DNA translation. The chain joins TRDV2 to TRDJ1; 7 nucleotides match TRDD3. TCRdb leaves out the J gene; it was filled in here by matching the DNA to germline. CDR1 is GEAIGNYY, CDR2 EKD, per germline. After removal of 1 base from V and 0 bases from J, the junction contained 22 bases not matched to a gene. There are 21 residues in the CDR3. The CDR3 DNA sequence: TGTGCCTGTGACACATATCGGGAAGAAGGGGATATCCGGGGGTACACCGATAAACTCATCTTT. Amino acid sequence: CACDTYREEGDIRGYTDKLIF.

This clone was counted only a few times. A far larger clone is off by one base, so a read error is likely. No call exists for the J gene, whereas the V gene is TRDV1; the D call in the table, TRDD3, was not verified against the DNA. Germline loops: CDR1 TSWWSYY, CDR2 QGS. The CDR3 extends over 17 amino acids. In DNA, the CDR3 is TGTGCTCTTGGGGAACTAACTACCCTACTGGGACCCGATAAACTCATCTTC. Translation: CALGELTTLLGPDKLIF.

About this clone itself: The amino acid sequence in TCRdb belongs to a much larger clone and departs from this DNA's translation at residue 14, likely a sequencing read error; the sequence shown is translated from the DNA. The chain uses TRDV1 and TRDJ1; 8 bases align to TRDD3. No J gene was available from TCRdb, and it was assigned here by a germline match of the DNA. CDR1 and CDR2 from the germline V gene are TSWWSYY and QGS. The V and J ends lost 7 bases and 4 bases, in that order; junction bases with no gene match: 29. The length of the CDR3 is 21 residues. CDR3: CALAQGDLRDTGGLLNDKLIF. The DNA of the CDR3 is TGTGCTCTTGCCCAAGGGGACCTCCGTGACACTGGGGGGCTCCTGAACGATAAACTCATCTTT.

This clone was detected only a few times. This DNA's translation and the protein TCRdb lists, from a much larger clone, do not match at residue 11, likely due to a read error; the protein shown is translated from the DNA. V gene TRDV1 combines with J gene TRDJ1; D is uncertain. TCRdb leaves out the J gene; it was filled in here by matching the DNA to germline. CDR3 length equals 18 residues. Trimming cost V 2 bases and J 0 bases, with 19 bases left between them. The germline CDR1 and CDR2 sequences are TSWWSYY and QGS. CDR3 DNA sequence: TGTGCTCTTGGGGAAACGGGAACGGTCGTACGAAACACCGATAAACTCATCTTT. This sequence encodes CALGETGTVVRNTDKLIF.

This clone was detected ten times or more. A much more abundant neighbour one base away suggests this may be a read error. This chain joins TRDV1 and TRDJ1; TRDD3 agrees at 9 bases. Trimming took 0 bases from V and 11 from J; bases not matched to a gene: 34. Germline V gives CDR1 TSWWSYY, CDR2 QGS. The CDR3 consists of 23 residues. The CDR3 DNA is TGTGCTCTTGGGGAACTACTTTTAAGGTCTTCTACCGTACTGGGGGACAACGCCGGGGGGCTCATCTTT. It is translated as CALGELLLRSSTVLGDNAGGLIF.

For this clone: A single base separates this from a much larger clone, so it may be a read error. DNA for the CDR3: TGTGCTCTTGGGGACGCTATCCAAGCTTGGCCGATTCCGGACTATAAACTCATCTTT. Its translation is CALGDAIQAWPIPDYKLIF. The genes are TRDV1 and TRDJ1; no clear D gene. The J gene comes from matching the DNA to germline here; TCRdb lacks it. Trimming cost V 3 bases and J 6 bases, with 29 bases left between them. The germline V gene has CDR1 TSWWSYY and CDR2 QGS. This CDR3 is 19 amino acids long.

This clone was seen at least ten times. The rearrangement links TRDV1 to TRDJ1; 9 bases line up with TRDD2. Germline loops: CDR1 TSWWSYY, CDR2 QGS. Trimming removed 7 bases from V and 6 bases from J; junction bases left unmatched: 27. There are 20 residues in the CDR3. CDR3 protein: CALALLPTRLTWGIHYKLIF. CDR3 DNA sequence: TGTGCTCTTGCCCTCCTTCCTACGCGTCTCACCTGGGGTATACACTATAAACTCATCTTT.

With regard to this clone: TCRdb's listed protein matches a much larger clone and diverges from this DNA's translation at residue 5, likely through a read error; the protein shown comes from the DNA. The chain combines TRDV1 with TRDJ1; 12 positions agree with TRDD3. The J gene is not listed in TCRdb, so it was assigned here from a DNA match to germline. The trim removed 4 bases at V and 10 bases at J, leaving 22 bases unmatched. There are 19 residues in the CDR3. The germline CDR1 and CDR2 sequences are TSWWSYY and QGS. CDR3 DNA sequence: TGTGCTCTTGGGGGATTTACTCCTGGCCGTACTGGGGGATACCGGACACTCATCTTT. Its protein product is CALGGFTPGRTGGYRTLIF.

This clone was detected a few times. The TCRdb protein comes from a much larger clone and disagrees with this DNA's translation at residue 7, likely due to a read error; the protein given here is derived from the DNA. CDR3 coding DNA: TGTGCTCTTAGCCCCTTGCCCTGGGGGTCCCCCGGTTGGTACACCGATAAACTCATCTTT. It codes for CALSPLPWGSPGWYTDKLIF. The rearrangement joins TRDV1 to TRDJ1; TRDD3 aligns across 7 bases. Since TCRdb gives no J gene, matching the DNA to germline was used here to assign it. There are 20 residues in the CDR3. The germline CDR1 and CDR2 sequences are TSWWSYY and QGS. The J segment lost 0 bases and the V segment lost 8 bases, leaving 24 bases of the junction unmatched.

About this clone itself: The protein recorded in TCRdb matches a much larger clone and deviates from this DNA's translation at residue 13, suggesting a read error; the protein here is obtained by translating the DNA. The V and J genes are TRDV1 and TRDJ1; unclear D gene. TCRdb gives no J gene; it was assigned here by matching the DNA to germline. Germline V gene lookup returns CDR1 TSWWSYY and CDR2 QGS. The CDR3 is 17 amino acids. The CDR3 sequence is CALGERTLGFPTGKLIF. Written as DNA, the CDR3 is TGTGCTCTTGGGGAACGTACGTTAGGGTTCCCCACCGGTAAACTCATCTTT.

Points on this clone: A far larger clone is just one base off, so this is likely a read error. The identical CDR3 is also encoded by other nucleotide sequences in the sample. The chain is built from TRDV1 and TRDJ1, with 8 bases fitting TRDD3. The germline CDR1 and CDR2 sequences are TSWWSYY and QGS. This CDR3 spans 19 amino acids. V dropped 1 base and J dropped 0; count of bases not matched to a gene: 13. The CDR3 here is CALGEHAVLGGTYTDKLIF. CDR3 nucleotide sequence: TGTGCTCTTGGGGAACATGCAGTACTGGGGGGGACGTACACCGATAAACTCATCTTT.

Comment on this clone: TCRdb attributes to this sequence the protein of a much larger clone, which differs from the DNA translation at residue 11; a read error is likely, and the protein displayed is translated from the DNA. The V call is TRDV1, the J call TRDJ1, with 11 bases aligning to TRDD3. Assignment of the J gene here rests on matching the DNA to germline, because TCRdb gives none. The CDR3 has 24 amino acids. Germline V gene lookup returns CDR1 TSWWSYY and CDR2 QGS. With 4 bases clipped from V and 1 base from J, the junction kept 29 bases outside the gene matches. DNA of the CDR3: TGTGCTCTTGGGGTTTGTTCCTACGCTACGGGAAACTGGGGGATAACAGGATTCACCGATAAACTCATCTTT. It encodes CALGVCSYATGNWGITGFTDKLIF.

In its sample, this clone was seen many times. A read error may explain this, as a much larger clone is one base away. The chain employs TRDV1 and TRDJ1; 10 bases agree with TRDD3. The J gene, missing from TCRdb, was assigned here through DNA to germline matching. Germline lookup yields CDR1 TSWWSYY and CDR2 QGS. The V gene end was trimmed by 2 bases and the J gene end by 8 bases; junction bases not matched to a gene: 23. The CDR3 contains 20 residues. CDR3 in amino acids: CALGENPCGLLLWGIQKLIF. The CDR3 nucleotides are TGTGCTCTTGGGGAAAATCCCTGCGGACTTCTCCTGTGGGGGATACAGAAACTCATCTTT.

Turning to this clone: This DNA translates differently at residue 11 from the TCRdb protein, which is that of a much larger clone; a read error is likely, and the protein shown is the DNA's own translation. This CDR3 is also generated by other DNA sequences in the sample. The V and J genes are TRDV2 and TRDJ1, with TRDD3 matching 10 bases. Matching the DNA to germline supplied the J gene, which TCRdb does not give. The ends lost 0 bases at V and 1 base at J; junction bases unmatched: 4. CDR1 and CDR2 from the germline V gene are GEAIGNYY and EKD. The CDR3 is 16 residues long. The CDR3 nucleotides are TGTGCCTGTGACACCTTGGGGGATACTACCACCGATAAACTCATCTTT. Amino acids: CACDTLGDTTTDKLIF.

The table lists this clone with many counts. The V gene is TRDV2, the J gene TRDJ1; 11 bases agree with TRDD3. The CDR3 length is 17 residues. Losses at the gene ends were 0 bases for V and 2 bases for J; bases not matched to a gene: 7. From germline, CDR1 is GEAIGNYY and CDR2 EKD. This CDR3 reads CACDTVSGGYRTDKLIF. The CDR3 bases are TGTGCCTGTGACACCGTATCTGGGGGATACCGGACCGATAAACTCATCTTT.

This clone was counted many times. Other DNA sequences in this specimen translate into the identical CDR3. The chain links TRDV1 to TRDJ1; 8 nucleotides align to TRDD3. Germline V gene sequence: CDR1 TSWWSYY, CDR2 QGS. This CDR3 contains 23 residues. V was pared by 1 base and J by 0 bases, with 25 bases of the junction left unmatched. The CDR3 bases are TGTGCTCTTGGGGAACGGAGGGGTACGAGTGGGATACGTGAAACTACGTACACCGATAAACTCATCTTT. Translating it yields CALGERRGTSGIRETTYTDKLIF.